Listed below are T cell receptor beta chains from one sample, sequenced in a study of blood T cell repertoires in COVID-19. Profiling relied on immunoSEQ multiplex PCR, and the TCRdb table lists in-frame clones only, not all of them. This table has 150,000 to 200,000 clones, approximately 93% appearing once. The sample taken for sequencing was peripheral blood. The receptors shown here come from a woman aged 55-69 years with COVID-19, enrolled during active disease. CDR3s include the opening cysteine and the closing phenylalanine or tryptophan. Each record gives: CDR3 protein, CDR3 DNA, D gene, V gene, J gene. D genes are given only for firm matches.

cdr3_aa: CASSPQLAGLGYEQYF
cdr3_nt: TGTGCCAGCAGCCCGCAACTAGCGGGGTTAGGCTACGAGCAGTACTTC
d_call: TRBD2
v_call: TRBV6-6
j_call: TRBJ2-7

cdr3_aa: CASSEVGTGADTQYF
cdr3_nt: TGTGCCAGCAGTGAAGTGGGGACAGGGGCAGATACGCAGTATTTT
d_call: TRBD1
v_call: TRBV6-1
j_call: TRBJ2-3

cdr3_aa: CASSFTDSGAGELFF
cdr3_nt: TGTGCCAGCAGTTTTACGGACAGCGGCGCCGGGGAGCTGTTTTTT
d_call: -
v_call: TRBV6-2/TRBV6-3
j_call: TRBJ2-2

cdr3_aa: CASSIGGAPGNTEAFF
cdr3_nt: TGTGCCAGTAGTATAGGGGGCGCCCCGGGGAACACTGAAGCTTTCTTT
d_call: -
v_call: TRBV19
j_call: TRBJ1-1

cdr3_aa: CASSVRRGSTDTQYF
cdr3_nt: TGTGCCAGCAGTGTCAGGCGGGGAAGCACAGATACGCAGTATTTT
d_call: -
v_call: TRBV2
j_call: TRBJ2-3

cdr3_aa: CASSQVRTRGEYNEQFF
cdr3_nt: TGCGCCAGCAGCCAAGTTCGAACCCGCGGCGAGTACAATGAGCAGTTCTTC
d_call: -
v_call: TRBV4-3
j_call: TRBJ2-1

cdr3_aa: CAISEGQDGSSGYTF
cdr3_nt: TGTGCCATCAGCGAAGGACAGGACGGCTCAAGTGGCTACACCTTC
d_call: TRBD1
v_call: TRBV10-3
j_call: TRBJ1-2

cdr3_aa: CASSYSQAPGNTIYF
cdr3_nt: TGTGCCAGCAGTTACTCCCAGGCTCCTGGAAACACCATATATTTT
d_call: -
v_call: TRBV6-5
j_call: TRBJ1-3

cdr3_aa: CASSLDLWGQQRSYEQYF
cdr3_nt: TGTGCCAGCAGCTTAGACCTCTGGGGGCAACAAAGGTCCTACGAGCAGTACTTC
d_call: -
v_call: TRBV11-2
j_call: TRBJ2-7

cdr3_aa: CASSDGQGGSEAFF
cdr3_nt: TGTGCCAGCAGCGACGGACAGGGGGGATCTGAAGCTTTCTTT
d_call: TRBD1
v_call: TRBV7-9
j_call: TRBJ1-1

cdr3_aa: CASSQGRDEKLFF
cdr3_nt: TGTGCCAGCAGTCAGGGTAGGGATGAAAAACTGTTTTTT
d_call: -
v_call: TRBV6-5
j_call: TRBJ1-4

cdr3_aa: CASSIGTSGGHEQFF
cdr3_nt: TGTGCCAGCAGCATAGGGACTAGCGGGGGCCATGAGCAGTTCTTC
d_call: TRBD2
v_call: TRBV11-2
j_call: TRBJ2-1

cdr3_aa: CASSIDLSEKLFF
cdr3_nt: TGTGCCAGTAGTATAGATCTCAGTGAAAAACTGTTTTTT
d_call: -
v_call: TRBV19
j_call: TRBJ1-4

cdr3_aa: CASSLIQYSNQPQHF
cdr3_nt: TGTGCCAGCAGTTTAATACAGTATAGCAATCAGCCCCAGCATTTT
d_call: -
v_call: TRBV28
j_call: TRBJ1-5

cdr3_aa: CATSRDRRGWYGYTF
cdr3_nt: TGTGCCACCAGCAGAGATCGCAGGGGGTGGTATGGCTACACCTTC
d_call: TRBD1
v_call: TRBV15
j_call: TRBJ1-2

cdr3_aa: CASSQATGAWETQYF
cdr3_nt: TGTGCCAGCAGCCAAGCCACAGGGGCCTGGGAGACCCAGTACTTC
d_call: TRBD1
v_call: TRBV4-2
j_call: TRBJ2-5

cdr3_aa: CSASPDTTSSYNSPLHF
cdr3_nt: TGCAGTGCTAGTCCTGACACCACTAGCTCCTATAATTCACCCCTCCACTTT
d_call: -
v_call: TRBV20-1
j_call: TRBJ1-6

cdr3_aa: CASSRQSGELFF
cdr3_nt: TGTGCCAGCAGCCGACAGTCCGGGGAGCTGTTTTTT
d_call: -
v_call: TRBV3-1/TRBV3-2
j_call: TRBJ2-2

cdr3_aa: CASSIEGGQEGQPQHF
cdr3_nt: TGTGCCAGTAGTATCGAGGGGGGACAGGAAGGTCAGCCCCAGCATTTT
d_call: TRBD1
v_call: TRBV19
j_call: TRBJ1-5

cdr3_aa: CASSLAIPSVHEQYF
cdr3_nt: TGTGCCAGCAGCTTGGCTATTCCCTCTGTCCACGAGCAGTACTTC
d_call: -
v_call: TRBV5-6
j_call: TRBJ2-7

cdr3_aa: CASTYGDVSANTEAFF
cdr3_nt: TGTGCCAGCACCTACGGGGATGTCAGTGCGAACACTGAAGCTTTCTTT
d_call: -
v_call: TRBV7-9
j_call: TRBJ1-1

cdr3_aa: CASSETGRSNEKLFF
cdr3_nt: TGTGCCAGCAGCGAGACAGGGAGGTCTAATGAAAAACTGTTTTTT
d_call: TRBD1
v_call: TRBV7-8
j_call: TRBJ1-4

cdr3_aa: CASSVRGNTEAFF
cdr3_nt: TGTGCCAGCAGCGTCAGGGGGAACACTGAAGCTTTCTTT
d_call: -
v_call: TRBV3-1/TRBV3-2
j_call: TRBJ1-1

cdr3_aa: CASSLGLGEGNTIYF
cdr3_nt: TGTGCCAGCAGCTTAGGGCTCGGGGAAGGAAACACCATATATTTT
d_call: -
v_call: TRBV7-9
j_call: TRBJ1-3

cdr3_aa: CASSVGLAGVSSYEQYF
cdr3_nt: TGTGCCAGCAGCGTAGGGCTAGCGGGGGTAAGCTCCTACGAGCAGTACTTC
d_call: TRBD2
v_call: TRBV9
j_call: TRBJ2-7

cdr3_aa: CASSPGAPTSGYTF
cdr3_nt: TGTGCCAGCAGCCCCGGGGCCCCGACTAGTGGCTACACCTTC
d_call: -
v_call: TRBV4-2
j_call: TRBJ1-2